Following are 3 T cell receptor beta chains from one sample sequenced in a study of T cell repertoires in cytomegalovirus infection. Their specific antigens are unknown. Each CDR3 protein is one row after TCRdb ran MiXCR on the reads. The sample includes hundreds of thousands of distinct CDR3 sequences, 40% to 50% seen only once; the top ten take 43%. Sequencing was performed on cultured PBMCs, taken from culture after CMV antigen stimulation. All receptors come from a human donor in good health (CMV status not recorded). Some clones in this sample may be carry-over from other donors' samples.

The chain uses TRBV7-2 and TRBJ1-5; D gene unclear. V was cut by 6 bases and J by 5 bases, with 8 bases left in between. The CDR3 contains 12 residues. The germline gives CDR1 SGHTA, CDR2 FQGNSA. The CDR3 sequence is CASRYMDQPQHF. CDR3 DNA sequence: TGTGCCAGCAGATACATGGATCAGCCCCAGCATTTT.

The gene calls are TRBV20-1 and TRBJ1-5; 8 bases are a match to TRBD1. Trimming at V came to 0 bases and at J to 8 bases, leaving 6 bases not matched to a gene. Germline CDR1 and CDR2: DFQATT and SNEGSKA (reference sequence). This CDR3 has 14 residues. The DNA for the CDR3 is TGCAGTGCTAGAGATCCAGGGGGCTCGGAGCCCCAGCATTTT. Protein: CSARDPGGSEPQHF.

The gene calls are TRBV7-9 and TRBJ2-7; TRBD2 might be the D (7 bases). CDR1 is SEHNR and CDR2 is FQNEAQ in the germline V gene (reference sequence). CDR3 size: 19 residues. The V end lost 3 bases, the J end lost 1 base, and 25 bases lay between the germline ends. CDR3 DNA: TGTGCCAGCAGCTTCTCCCGTGGGGGCGGGAGCCCCACTTCCTACGAGCAGTACTTC. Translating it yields CASSFSRGGGSPTSYEQYF. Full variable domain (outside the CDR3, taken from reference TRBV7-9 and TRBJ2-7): DTGVSQNPRHKITKRGQNVTFRCDPISEHNRLYWYRQTLGQGPEFLTYFQNEAQLEKSRLLSDRFSAERPKGSFSTLEIQRTEQGDSAMYLCASSFSRGGGSPTSYEQYFGPGTRLTVT.